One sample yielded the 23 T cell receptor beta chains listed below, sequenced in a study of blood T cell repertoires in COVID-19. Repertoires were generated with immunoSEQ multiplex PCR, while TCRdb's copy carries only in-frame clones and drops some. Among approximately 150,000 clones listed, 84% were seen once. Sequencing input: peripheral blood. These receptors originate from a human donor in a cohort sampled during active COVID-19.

CDR3 bases: TGTGCCAGCAGTGAGCTGGCGCCACTAAATCACAATGAGCAGTTCTTC. Amino acids: CASSELAPLNHNEQFF. The chain carries TRBV2 and TRBJ2-1; D is unresolved. Trimming removed 3 bases from V and 5 bases from J, with 17 bases in between. Looked up from germline, CDR1 is SNHLY and CDR2 is FYNNEI. The CDR3 loop spans 16 amino acids.

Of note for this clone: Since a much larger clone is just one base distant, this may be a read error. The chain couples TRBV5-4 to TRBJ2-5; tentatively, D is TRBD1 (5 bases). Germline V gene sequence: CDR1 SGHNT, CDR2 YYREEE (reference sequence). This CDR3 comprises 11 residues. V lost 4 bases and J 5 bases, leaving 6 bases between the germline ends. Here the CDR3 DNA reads TGTGCCAGCAGCCAGGGCGAGACCCAGTACTTC. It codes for CASSQGETQYF. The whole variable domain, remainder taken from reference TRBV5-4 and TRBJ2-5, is ETGVTQSPTHLIKTRGQQVTLRCSSQSGHNTVSWYQQALGQGPQFIFQYYREEENGRGNFPPRFSGLQFPNYSSELNVNALELDDSALYLCASSQGETQYFGPGTRLLVL.

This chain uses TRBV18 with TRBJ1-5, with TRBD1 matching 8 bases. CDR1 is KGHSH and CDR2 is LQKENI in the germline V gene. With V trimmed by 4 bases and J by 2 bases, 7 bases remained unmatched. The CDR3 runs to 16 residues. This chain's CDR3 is CASSRQGAEGNQPQHF. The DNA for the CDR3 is TGTGCCAGCTCACGTCAGGGGGCCGAGGGCAATCAGCCCCAGCATTTT.

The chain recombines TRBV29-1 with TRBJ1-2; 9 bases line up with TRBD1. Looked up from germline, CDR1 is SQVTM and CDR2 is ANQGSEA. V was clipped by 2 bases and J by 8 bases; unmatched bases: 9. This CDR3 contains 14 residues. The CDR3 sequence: CSVENGGQGWGYTF. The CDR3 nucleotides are TGCAGCGTTGAAAACGGTGGACAGGGGTGGGGCTACACCTTC.

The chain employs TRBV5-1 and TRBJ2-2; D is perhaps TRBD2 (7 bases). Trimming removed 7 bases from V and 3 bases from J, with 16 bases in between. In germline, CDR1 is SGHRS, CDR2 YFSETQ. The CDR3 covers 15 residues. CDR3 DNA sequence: TGCGCCAGCGAAGGGGGGGCGCGGTACACCGGGGAGCTGTTTTTT. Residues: CASEGGARYTGELFF.

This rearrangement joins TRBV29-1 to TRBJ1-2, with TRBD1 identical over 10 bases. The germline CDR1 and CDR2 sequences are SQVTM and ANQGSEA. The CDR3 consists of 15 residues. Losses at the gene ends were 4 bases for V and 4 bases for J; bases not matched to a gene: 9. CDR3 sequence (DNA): TGCAGCGTTGGACGGGGGACAGGGGACAGCTATGGCTACACCTTC. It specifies CSVGRGTGDSYGYTF.

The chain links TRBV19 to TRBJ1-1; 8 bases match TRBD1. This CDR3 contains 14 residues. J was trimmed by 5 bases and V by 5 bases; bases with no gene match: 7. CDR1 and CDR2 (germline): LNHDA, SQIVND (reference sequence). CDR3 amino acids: CASSPDRGGTEAFF. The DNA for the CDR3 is TGTGCCAGTAGTCCCGACAGGGGAGGAACTGAAGCTTTCTTT. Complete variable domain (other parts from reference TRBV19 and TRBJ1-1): DGGITQSPKYLFRKEGQNVTLSCEQNLNHDAMYWYRQDPGQGLRLIYYSQIVNDFQKGDIAEGYSVSREKKESFPLTVTSAQKNPTAFYLCASSPDRGGTEAFFGQGTRLTVV.

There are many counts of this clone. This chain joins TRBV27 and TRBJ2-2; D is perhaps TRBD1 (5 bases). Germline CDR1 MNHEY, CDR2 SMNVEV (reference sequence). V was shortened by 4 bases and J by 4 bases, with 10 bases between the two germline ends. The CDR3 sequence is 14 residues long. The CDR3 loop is CASSSGPLTGELFF. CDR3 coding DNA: TGTGCCAGCAGTTCAGGGCCCCTCACCGGGGAGCTGTTTTTT.

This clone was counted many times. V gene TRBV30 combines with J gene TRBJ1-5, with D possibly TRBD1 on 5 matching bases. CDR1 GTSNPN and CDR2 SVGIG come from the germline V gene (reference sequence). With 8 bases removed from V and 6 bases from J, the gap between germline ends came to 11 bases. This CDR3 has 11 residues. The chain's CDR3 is CAAGTGQPQHF. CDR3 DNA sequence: TGTGCCGCGGGGACGGGTCAGCCCCAGCATTTT.

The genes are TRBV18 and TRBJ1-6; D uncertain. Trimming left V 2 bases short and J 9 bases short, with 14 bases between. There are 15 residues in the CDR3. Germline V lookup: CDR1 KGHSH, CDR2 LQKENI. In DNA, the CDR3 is TGTGCCAGCTCACCAGTATCGGGTATCGGTTCACCCCTCCACTTT. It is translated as CASSPVSGIGSPLHF.

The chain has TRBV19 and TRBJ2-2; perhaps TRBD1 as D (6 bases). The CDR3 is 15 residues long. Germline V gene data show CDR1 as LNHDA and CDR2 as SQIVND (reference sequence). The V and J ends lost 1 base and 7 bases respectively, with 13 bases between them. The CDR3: CASSIVAGAGGELFF. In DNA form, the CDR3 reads TGTGCCAGTAGTATAGTAGCAGGGGCGGGCGGGGAGCTGTTTTTT.

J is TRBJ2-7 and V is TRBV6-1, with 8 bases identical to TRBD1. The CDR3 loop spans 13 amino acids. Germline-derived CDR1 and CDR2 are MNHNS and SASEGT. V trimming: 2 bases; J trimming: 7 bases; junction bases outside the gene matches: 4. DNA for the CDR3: TGTGCCAGCAGTGAACGGACAGGGCGGGAGCAGTACGTC. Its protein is CASSERTGREQYV.

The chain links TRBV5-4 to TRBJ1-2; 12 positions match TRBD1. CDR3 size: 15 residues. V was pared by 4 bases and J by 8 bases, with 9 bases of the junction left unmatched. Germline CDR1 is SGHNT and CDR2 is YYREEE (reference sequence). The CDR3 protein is CASSQPGQGAGGYTF. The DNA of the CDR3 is TGTGCCAGCAGCCAACCGGGACAGGGGGCAGGCGGCTACACCTTC.

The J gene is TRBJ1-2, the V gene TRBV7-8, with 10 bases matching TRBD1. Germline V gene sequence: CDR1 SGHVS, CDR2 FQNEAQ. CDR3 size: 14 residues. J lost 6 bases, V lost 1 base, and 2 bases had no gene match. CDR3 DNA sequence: TGTGCCAGCAGCTTAGACGGGACAGGGGATGGCTACACCTTC. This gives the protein CASSLDGTGDGYTF.

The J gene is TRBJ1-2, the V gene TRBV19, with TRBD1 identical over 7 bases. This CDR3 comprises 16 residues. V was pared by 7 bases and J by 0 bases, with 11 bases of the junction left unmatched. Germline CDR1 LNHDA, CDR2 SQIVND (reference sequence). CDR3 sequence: CASTGTARDSNYGYTF. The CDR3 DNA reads TGTGCCAGTACCGGGACAGCCCGGGACTCTAACTATGGCTACACCTTC.

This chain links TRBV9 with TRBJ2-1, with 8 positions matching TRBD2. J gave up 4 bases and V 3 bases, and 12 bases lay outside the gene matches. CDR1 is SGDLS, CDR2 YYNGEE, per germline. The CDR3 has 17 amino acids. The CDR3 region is CASSALPLTSEYNEQFF. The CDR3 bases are TGTGCCAGCAGCGCCCTTCCCTTGACTAGCGAGTACAATGAGCAGTTCTTC.

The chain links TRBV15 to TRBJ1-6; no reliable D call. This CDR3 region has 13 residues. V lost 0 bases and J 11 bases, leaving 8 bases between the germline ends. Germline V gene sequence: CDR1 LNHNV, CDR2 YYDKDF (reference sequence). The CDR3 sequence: CATSRDSGAPLHF. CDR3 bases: TGTGCCACCAGCAGAGATAGCGGAGCACCCCTCCACTTT.

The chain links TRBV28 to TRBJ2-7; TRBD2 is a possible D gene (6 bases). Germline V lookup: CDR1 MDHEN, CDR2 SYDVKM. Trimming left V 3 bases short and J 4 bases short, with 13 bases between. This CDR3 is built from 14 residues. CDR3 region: CASSLSLAPYEQYF. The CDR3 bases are TGTGCCAGCAGTTTGTCCCTAGCGCCTTACGAGCAGTACTTC. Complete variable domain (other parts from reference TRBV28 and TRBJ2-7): DVKVTQSSRYLVKRTGEKVFLECVQDMDHENMFWYRQDPGLGLRLIYFSYDVKMKEKGDIPEGYSVSREKKERFSLILESASTNQTSMYLCASSLSLAPYEQYFGPGTRLTVT.

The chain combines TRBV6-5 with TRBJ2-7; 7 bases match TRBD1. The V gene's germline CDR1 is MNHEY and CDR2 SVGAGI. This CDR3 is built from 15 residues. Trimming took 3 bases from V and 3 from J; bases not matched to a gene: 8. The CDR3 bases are TGTGCCAGCAGTTATCGGCAGGGGGTATACTACGAGCAGTACTTC. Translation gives CASSYRQGVYYEQYF.

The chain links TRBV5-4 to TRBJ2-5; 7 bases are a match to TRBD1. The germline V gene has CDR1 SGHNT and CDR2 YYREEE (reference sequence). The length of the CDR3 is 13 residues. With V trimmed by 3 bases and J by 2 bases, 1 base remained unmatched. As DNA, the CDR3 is TGTGCCAGCAGCTCGGGACAGCAAGAGACCCAGTACTTC. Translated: CASSSGQQETQYF. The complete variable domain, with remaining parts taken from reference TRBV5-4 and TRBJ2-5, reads ETGVTQSPTHLIKTRGQQVTLRCSSQSGHNTVSWYQQALGQGPQFIFQYYREEENGRGNFPPRFSGLQFPNYSSELNVNALELDDSALYLCASSSGQQETQYFGPGTRLLVL.

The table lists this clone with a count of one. The CDR3: CAWRGPGGSPLHF. The CDR3 DNA sequence: TGTGCCTGGAGGGGACCTGGGGGGTCACCCCTCCACTTT. V gene TRBV30 combines with J gene TRBJ1-6, with a tentative D call TRBD1 (5 bases). V lost 3 bases and J lost 10, with 13 bases in between. CDR1 and CDR2 from the germline V gene are GTSNPN and SVGIG (reference sequence). This CDR3 is 13 amino acids long.

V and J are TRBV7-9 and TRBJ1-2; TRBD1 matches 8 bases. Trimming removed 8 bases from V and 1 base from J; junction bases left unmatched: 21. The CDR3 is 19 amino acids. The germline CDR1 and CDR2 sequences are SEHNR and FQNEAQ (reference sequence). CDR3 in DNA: TGTGCCAGCCAGGAGGGGCGGACAGGGAGTATCATTATTAACTATGGCTACACCTTC. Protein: CASQEGRTGSIIINYGYTF.

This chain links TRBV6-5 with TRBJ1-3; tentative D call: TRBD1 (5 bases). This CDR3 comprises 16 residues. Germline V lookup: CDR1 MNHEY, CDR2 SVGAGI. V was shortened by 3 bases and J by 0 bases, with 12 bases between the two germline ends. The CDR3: CASSYGAASSGNTIYF. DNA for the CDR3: TGTGCCAGCAGTTATGGGGCCGCCAGCTCTGGAAACACCATATATTTT.